These 4 T cell receptor beta chains came from one sample sequenced in a study of cytomegalovirus exposure and HLA in healthy donors. Both 60 Vbeta primers and 13 Jbeta primers went into the PCR. Data came from immunoSEQ multiplex PCR; TCRdb stores just in-frame clones and leaves some out. The sample includes more than 80,000 clones, about 70% of them seen just once. Source material: PBMCs. These receptors were taken from a boy aged 5-17 years in good health and CMV-seronegative.

In DNA, the CDR3 is TGTGCCAGCAGACAGACCTTCCAACAGCCCCAGCATTTT. This encodes CASRQTFQQPQHF. The chain combines TRBV28 with TRBJ1-5; no clear D. V gave up 6 bases and J gave up 7 bases, with 13 bases separating them. This CDR3 has 13 residues. Germline CDR1 reads MDHEN; CDR2 reads SYDVKM.

The chain is built from TRBV29-1 and TRBJ1-1; 10 bases match TRBD1. V shed 8 bases and J 6 bases; nucleotides not matched to a gene: 6. In germline, CDR1 is SQVTM, CDR2 ANQGSEA. The CDR3 consists of 12 residues. The CDR3 nucleotides read TGCAGCACCGACAGGGGGCGGTCTGAAGCTTTCTTT. Translating gives CSTDRGRSEAFF.

The table lists this clone with a few counts. The genes are TRBV2 and TRBJ2-7, with D perhaps matching TRBD1 (6 bases). This CDR3 is built from 14 residues. Germline values: CDR1 SNHLY, CDR2 FYNNEI. V lost 3 bases to trimming and J lost 3 bases, with 12 bases between them. CDR3 sequence (DNA): TGTGCCAGCAGTGAGGGGACATACTACTACGAGCAGTACTTC. As protein: CASSEGTYYYEQYF.

This clone has a single count. The chain couples TRBV25-1 to TRBJ1-2; D unclear. Germline assignment: CDR1 MGHDK and CDR2 SYGVNS. This CDR3 is built from 12 residues. V dropped 2 bases and J dropped 7 bases, with 8 bases sitting between them. CDR3 region: CASSEILSGYTF. The CDR3 DNA reads TGTGCCAGCAGTGAAATTCTTAGTGGCTACACCTTC.